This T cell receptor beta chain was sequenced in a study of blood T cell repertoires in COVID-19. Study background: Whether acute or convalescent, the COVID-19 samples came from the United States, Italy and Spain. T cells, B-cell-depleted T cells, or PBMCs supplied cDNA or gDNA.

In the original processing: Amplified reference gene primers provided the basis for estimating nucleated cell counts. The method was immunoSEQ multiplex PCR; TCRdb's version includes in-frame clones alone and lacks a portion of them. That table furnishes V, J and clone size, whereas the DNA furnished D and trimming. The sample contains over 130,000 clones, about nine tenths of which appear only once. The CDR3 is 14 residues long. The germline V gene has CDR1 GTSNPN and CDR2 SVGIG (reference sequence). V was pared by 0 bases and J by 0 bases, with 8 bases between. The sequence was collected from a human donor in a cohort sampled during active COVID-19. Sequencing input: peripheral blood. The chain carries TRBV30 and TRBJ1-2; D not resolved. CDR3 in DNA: TGTGCCTGGAGTGTATTCCGAGCTAACTATGGCTACACCTTC. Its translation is CAWSVFRANYGYTF.